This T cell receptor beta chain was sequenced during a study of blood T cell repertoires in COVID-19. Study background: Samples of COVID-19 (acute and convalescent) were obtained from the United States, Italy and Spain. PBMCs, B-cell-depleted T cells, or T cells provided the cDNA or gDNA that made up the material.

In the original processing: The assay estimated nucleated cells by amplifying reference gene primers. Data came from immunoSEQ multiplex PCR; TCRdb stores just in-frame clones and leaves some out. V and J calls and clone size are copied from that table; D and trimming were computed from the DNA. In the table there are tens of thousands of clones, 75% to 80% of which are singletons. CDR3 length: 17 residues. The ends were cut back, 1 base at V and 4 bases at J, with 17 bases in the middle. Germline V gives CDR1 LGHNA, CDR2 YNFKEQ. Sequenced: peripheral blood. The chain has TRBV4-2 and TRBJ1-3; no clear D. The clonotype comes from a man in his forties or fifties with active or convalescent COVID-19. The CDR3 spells CASSQVYGYGAGNTIYF. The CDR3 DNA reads TGTGCCAGCAGCCAAGTCTACGGGTACGGCGCGGGAAACACCATATATTTT.